Below, one T cell receptor beta chain is given with its context. The antigen remains unidentified. This sample stems from a study of identical twins. Healthy Caucasian donors formed the entire cohort. cDNA carried unique molecular identifiers, and a universal primer site was added by template switching. One entry per CDR3 protein results from TCRdb running MiXCR on the 5' RACE reads. The table records some 1,600,000 distinct CDR3 sequences, less than 35% of them present only once. The study, taken as a whole, reports: The abundant beta clonotypes from cord blood had fewer insertions, and memory repertoires had none of this. Out-of-frame alpha sequences shared by twins were enriched for low generation probability.

Germline CDR1 reads SGHTA; CDR2 reads FQGNSA. V gave up 2 bases and J gave up 4 bases, with 14 bases separating them. CDR3 size: 15 residues. The TCR comes from a newborn girl in good health. The sequencing input was cord blood. The chain carries TRBV7-2 and TRBJ1-2; D may be TRBD1 (5 bases). Here the CDR3 DNA reads TGTGCCAGCAGCTTAAGGATAGGGGAGGGCTATGGCTACACCTTC. Protein product: CASSLRIGEGYGYTF.